These 16 T cell receptor beta chains came from one sample sequenced in a study of technical replicates of blood from a few donors (dated by TCRdb to the late 2010s). The library was built by means of the immunoSEQ multiplex PCR assay. The immuneACCESS repertoire file appears here via TCRdb, limited to in-frame rearrangements. These files lack a portion of the clones; in checked studies, under half of the deficit traces to unresolved V genes, and the cause of the others is not known. The sample table shows some 50,000 clones, and 90% to 95% are seen once. Roughly 0.22% of the sample goes to the ten largest clones. The sequencing input was T cells isolated from PBMCs. The origin of the receptors is a human donor in good health.

The chain has TRBV11-2 and TRBJ2-7; D perhaps matches TRBD1 (6 bases). Trimming cost V 5 bases and J 1 base, with 15 bases left between them. This CDR3 region has 15 residues. Germline loops: CDR1 SGHAT, CDR2 FQNNGV. The DNA of the CDR3 is TGTGCCAGCAGCCCAACCGGGACACTATCCTACGAGCAGTACTTC. Translating it yields CASSPTGTLSYEQYF.

The V and J genes are TRBV14 and TRBJ2-1; tentative D call: TRBD1 (6 bases). The V and J ends lost 5 bases and 9 bases respectively, with 14 bases between them. The CDR3 covers 13 residues. Germline CDR1 SGHDN, CDR2 FVKESK. DNA for the CDR3: TGTGCCAGCAGCGCGTGGACAGCGGCTGAGCAGTTCTTC. Translating gives CASSAWTAAEQFF. Complete variable domain (other parts from reference TRBV14 and TRBJ2-1): EAGVTQFPSHSVIEKGQTVTLRCDPISGHDNLYWYRRVMGKEIKFLLHFVKESKQDESGMPNNRFLAERTGGTYSTLKVQPAELEDSGVYFCASSAWTAAEQFFGPGTRLTVL.

This clone was detected once. The V and J genes are TRBV5-6 and TRBJ2-7, with D possibly TRBD2 on 7 matching bases. The CDR3 length is 15 residues. Trimming cost V 4 bases and J 3 bases, with 17 bases left between them. Germline V CDR1 and CDR2: SGHDT, YYEEEE. The CDR3 protein is CASSLKGGEDYEQYF. Here the CDR3 DNA reads TGTGCCAGCAGCCTCAAGGGGGGGGAGGACTACGAGCAGTACTTC.

V is TRBV5-5 and J is TRBJ2-2; 10 bases are shared with TRBD2. Germline CDR1 and CDR2: SGHKS and YYEKEE (reference sequence). The CDR3 sequence is 16 residues long. V lost 5 bases to trimming and J lost 8 bases; unmatched junction nucleotides: 12. CDR3 DNA: TGTGCCAGCAGGACCGGGACTAGCGTTCTGGGAGGGGAGCTGTTTTTT. Its translation: CASRTGTSVLGGELFF.

This clone was seen more than once but under ten times. The chain links TRBV5-4 to TRBJ2-2; 9 nucleotides line up with TRBD2. V lost 10 bases and J lost 1; bases outside the gene matches: 5. The germline CDR1 and CDR2 sequences are SGHNT and YYREEE (reference sequence). The CDR3 contains 14 residues. For the CDR3, the DNA is TGTGCCCTATCACTAGCGGGGAACACCGGGGAGCTGTTTTTT. This codes for CALSLAGNTGELFF.

The gene calls are TRBV18 and TRBJ1-5, with no clear D. V dropped 2 bases and J dropped 0 bases, with 5 bases sitting between them. This CDR3 contains 14 residues. From germline, CDR1 is KGHSH and CDR2 LQKENI. Written as DNA, the CDR3 is TGTGCCAGCTCACCAGAGAATAGCAATCAGCCCCAGCATTTT. Translating it yields CASSPENSNQPQHF.

The chain couples TRBV10-1 to TRBJ2-6; 7 nucleotides align to TRBD2. The germline CDR1 and CDR2 sequences are WNHNN and SYGVQD (reference sequence). The CDR3 length is 17 residues. The junction had 8 bases not matched to a gene; V was cut back by 3 bases and J by 3 bases. The CDR3 nucleotides read TGCGCCAGCAGTGATGGAACAGCGGGAAGTGGGGCCAACGTCCTGACTTTC. It codes for CASSDGTAGSGANVLTF.

This rearrangement joins TRBV14 to TRBJ2-5; the D gene is possibly TRBD2 (6 bases). Per germline, CDR1 SGHDN and CDR2 FVKESK. The germline V and J ends were trimmed by 2 bases and 8 bases, with 24 bases remaining between them. The CDR3 sequence is 17 residues long. The CDR3 is CASSQFRLGRGTLTQYF. CDR3 bases: TGTGCCAGCAGCCAATTTAGGCTCGGACGGGGGACCCTAACCCAGTACTTC.

The chain joins TRBV5-5 to TRBJ2-7; 10 positions agree with TRBD1. Per the germline V gene, CDR1 is SGHKS and CDR2 is YYEKEE (reference sequence). The ends lost 4 bases at V and 2 bases at J; junction bases unmatched: 6. This CDR3 spans 15 amino acids. CDR3 nucleotide sequence: TGTGCCAGCAGCGGCCGGGACAGGGGCACCTACGAGCAGTACTTC. This encodes CASSGRDRGTYEQYF.

This clone was counted many times. The rearrangement links TRBV28 to TRBJ2-7, with TRBD2 matching over 7 bases. The CDR3 runs 13 residues. Germline V gene lookup returns CDR1 MDHEN and CDR2 SYDVKM. Trimming removed 6 bases from V and 2 bases from J; junction bases left unmatched: 4. The CDR3 sequence: CASRIAGPYEQYF. For the CDR3, the DNA is TGTGCCAGCAGGATAGCGGGCCCCTACGAGCAGTACTTC.

The chain carries TRBV6-5 and TRBJ1-4; D not certain. V shed 5 bases and J shed 5 bases, with 12 bases lying between them. CDR1 is MNHEY, CDR2 SVGAGI, per germline. The CDR3 covers 14 residues. CDR3 amino acids: CASSQYLANEKLFF. The CDR3 nucleotides read TGTGCCAGCAGTCAGTATCTTGCAAATGAAAAACTGTTTTTT.

V is TRBV11-1 and J is TRBJ1-3; D not certain. Per the germline V gene, CDR1 is SGHAT and CDR2 is FQDESV (reference sequence). This CDR3 contains 14 residues. Trimming stripped 0 bases from V and 4 bases from J, with 7 bases between. CDR3 region: CASSLAGAGNTIYF. The CDR3 coding sequence is TGTGCCAGCAGCTTAGCCGGAGCGGGAAACACCATATATTTT.

V is TRBV10-3 and J is TRBJ2-3; 9 bases fit TRBD2. The V gene end was trimmed by 7 bases and the J gene end by 4 bases; junction bases not matched to a gene: 6. Germline assignment: CDR1 ENHRY and CDR2 SYGVKD. This CDR3 is 14 amino acids long. The CDR3 here is CAIKEREESDTQYF. CDR3 DNA sequence: TGTGCCATCAAGGAGCGGGAGGAATCAGATACGCAGTATTTT.

V and J are TRBV10-3 and TRBJ1-2; D perhaps matches TRBD1 (6 bases). The V gene's germline CDR1 is ENHRY and CDR2 SYGVKD. Trimming cost V 11 bases and J 5 bases, with 21 bases left between them. This CDR3 has 14 amino acids. The CDR3 protein is CAVTAGASGYGYTF. In nucleotides, the CDR3 is TGTGCCGTGACTGCAGGGGCTTCTGGGTATGGCTACACCTTC.

J is TRBJ2-1 and V is TRBV14; D gene unclear. Germline CDR1 is SGHDN and CDR2 is FVKESK. The V end lost 1 base, the J end lost 7 bases, and 8 bases lay between the germline ends. The CDR3 sequence is 13 residues long. The CDR3 DNA sequence: TGTGCCAGCAGCCAAGGAATTGCGAATGAGCAGTTCTTC. Its translation: CASSQGIANEQFF.

This clone was recorded only once. The CDR3, as DNA: TGTGCCAGCAGCTTAGCAGGTGGAGAAAATCAGCCCCAGCATTTT. This sequence encodes CASSLAGGENQPQHF. J is TRBJ1-5 and V is TRBV7-8, with D unclear. V lost 0 bases and J lost 4, with 10 bases in between. Per the germline V gene, CDR1 is SGHVS and CDR2 is FQNEAQ. The CDR3 runs to 15 residues.